One sample yielded the 24 T cell receptor beta chains listed below, sequenced in a study of graft-versus-host responses after intestinal transplantation. Some clones are missing from TCRdb's copy, which holds only in-frame ones; the method was immunoSEQ multiplex PCR. The table shows around 100,000 clones, with approximately 84% occurring only once. No antigen is known for these receptors. Specimen: unstimulated CD4+ T cells sorted from spleen or lymph node cells, collected before transplant. Receptor source: a human donor who was the organ donor for an intestinal transplant.

The V and J genes are TRBV7-2 and TRBJ2-7; D unclear. The CDR3 is made up of 14 amino acids. Germline V gene sequence: CDR1 SGHTA, CDR2 FQGNSA. V was shortened by 4 bases and J by 2 bases, with 12 bases between the two germline ends. The CDR3 DNA reads TGTGCCAGCAGCTCCAATGGGCCCCCCTACGAGCAGTACTTC. Protein sequence: CASSSNGPPYEQYF.

V is TRBV5-6 and J is TRBJ1-2, with D possibly matching TRBD1 (5 bases). Trimming took 6 bases from V and 3 from J, leaving 18 bases between them. The germline CDR1 and CDR2 sequences are SGHDT and YYEEEE. The CDR3 runs to 15 residues. As DNA, the CDR3 is TGTGCCAGCATCCCCGGGGGAAGGGTTTACTATGGCTACACCTTC. It specifies CASIPGGRVYYGYTF. Full variable domain (outside the CDR3, taken from reference TRBV5-6 and TRBJ1-2): DAGVTQSPTHLIKTRGQQVTLRCSPKSGHDTVSWYQQALGQGPQFIFQYYEEEERQRGNFPDRFSGHQFPNYSSELNVNALLLGDSALYLCASIPGGRVYYGYTFGSGTRLTVV.

CDR3 protein: CASRPMTGHYNEQFF. The CDR3 coding sequence is TGTGCCAGCAGACCCATGACAGGACACTACAATGAGCAGTTCTTC. The chain carries TRBV6-1 and TRBJ2-1; D may be TRBD1 (6 bases). Germline assignment: CDR1 MNHNS and CDR2 SASEGT. With 6 bases removed from V and 3 bases from J, the gap between germline ends came to 15 bases. The CDR3 covers 15 residues.

The chain employs TRBV28 and TRBJ1-6; 9 nucleotides match TRBD1. The trim removed 7 bases at V and 10 bases at J, leaving 5 bases unmatched. Germline-derived CDR1 and CDR2 are MDHEN and SYDVKM. The CDR3 sequence is 13 residues long. DNA of the CDR3: TGTGCCAGCAAAGGGACAGGGTTATCACCCCTCCACTTT. Its translation: CASKGTGLSPLHF.

This sequence joins TRBV11-2 and TRBJ2-3; D gene unclear. The germline V and J ends were trimmed by 1 base and 4 bases, with 12 bases remaining between them. The CDR3 runs 15 residues. CDR1 is SGHAT and CDR2 is FQNNGV in the germline V gene. In nucleotides, the CDR3 is TGTGCCAGCAGCTTAGGCAAGATAAGTGCAGATACGCAGTATTTT. This gives the protein CASSLGKISADTQYF.

This chain uses TRBV11-2 with TRBJ1-4; D remains ambiguous. The germline V and J ends were trimmed by 4 bases and 0 bases, with 12 bases remaining between them. The CDR3 loop spans 16 amino acids. Germline V gives CDR1 SGHAT, CDR2 FQNNGV. The CDR3 DNA is TGTGCCAGCAGCTGGGCAGCCTTTGCAACTAATGAAAAACTGTTTTTT. Translated: CASSWAAFATNEKLFF.

The rearrangement uses TRBV30 and TRBJ2-3; D is unclear. The CDR3 consists of 11 residues. The germline V gene encodes CDR1 GTSNPN and CDR2 SVGIG (reference sequence). With 7 bases removed from V and 4 bases from J, the gap between germline ends came to 9 bases. CDR3 coding DNA: TGTGCCTCCGCCGACCCAGATACGCAGTATTTT. Protein: CASADPDTQYF. Combining the CDR3 with reference TRBV30 and TRBJ2-3 gives the whole variable domain SQTIHQWPATLVQPVGSPLSLECTVEGTSNPNLYWYRQAAGRGLQLLFYSVGIGQISSEVPQNLSASRPQDRQFILSSKKLLLSDSGFYLCASADPDTQYFGPGTRLTVL.

The J gene is TRBJ1-5, the V gene TRBV19; D unresolved. The germline gives CDR1 LNHDA, CDR2 SQIVND (reference sequence). Trimming pared 5 bases from V and 4 bases from J, leaving 6 bases between. CDR3 length: 12 residues. The CDR3 loop reads CASSAVNQPQHF. CDR3 nucleotides: TGTGCCAGTAGTGCCGTTAATCAGCCCCAGCATTTT.

The V call is TRBV5-6, the J call TRBJ2-7, with 10 bases identical to TRBD1. The CDR3 totals 16 residues. Germline CDR1 is SGHDT and CDR2 is YYEEEE. Trimming removed 4 bases from V and 2 bases from J; junction bases left unmatched: 9. In DNA form, the CDR3 reads TGTGCCAGCAGCCGGGGGACAGGGGATTTTACCTACGAGCAGTACTTC. The encoded protein is CASSRGTGDFTYEQYF.

This chain links TRBV28 with TRBJ1-5, with D possibly TRBD1 on 5 matching bases. V dropped 2 bases and J dropped 5 bases, with 10 bases sitting between them. Germline V gene lookup returns CDR1 MDHEN and CDR2 SYDVKM. The CDR3 consists of 14 residues. The CDR3 is CASSLALGDQPQHF. CDR3 coding DNA: TGTGCCAGCAGTTTAGCCCTGGGGGATCAGCCCCAGCATTTT.

The genes are TRBV10-3 and TRBJ1-5; tentative D call: TRBD1 (6 bases). The V end lost 10 bases, the J end lost 2 bases, and 15 bases lay between the germline ends. The CDR3 is 14 residues long. Per the germline V gene, CDR1 is ENHRY and CDR2 is SYGVKD. The CDR3 DNA follows: TGTGCCACCAACAGGGTTCTCGGCAATCAGCCCCAGCATTTT. Translation: CATNRVLGNQPQHF.

This rearrangement joins TRBV30 to TRBJ1-6; D gene unclear. The CDR3 length is 14 residues. V lost 5 bases and J 0 bases, leaving 8 bases between the germline ends. Germline V lookup: CDR1 GTSNPN, CDR2 SVGIG (reference sequence). The CDR3 DNA sequence: TGTGCCTGGTCTATGGGCTCCTATAATTCACCCCTCCACTTT. Amino acids: CAWSMGSYNSPLHF.

In this sample, this clone turned up a few times. This chain connects TRBV5-1 to TRBJ1-6; D might be TRBD1 (6 bases). In germline, CDR1 is SGHRS, CDR2 YFSETQ. The length of the CDR3 is 15 residues. The ends were cut back, 5 bases at V and 7 bases at J, with 16 bases in the middle. CDR3 coding DNA: TGCGCCAGCAGTAAGGACAGTTCAAGAAATTCACCCCTCCACTTT. As protein: CASSKDSSRNSPLHF.

The rearrangement uses TRBV11-2 and TRBJ2-1; perhaps D is TRBD1 or TRBD2 (6 bases each). The germline V gene has CDR1 SGHAT and CDR2 FQNNGV. V gave up 1 base and J gave up 0 bases, with 10 bases separating them. The CDR3 contains 16 residues. CDR3 residues: CASSLGRGNSYNEQFF. The CDR3 DNA follows: TGTGCCAGCAGCTTAGGGAGGGGGAACTCCTACAATGAGCAGTTCTTC.

The chain recombines TRBV28 with TRBJ1-2, with D maybe TRBD1 (6 bases). Per the germline V gene, CDR1 is MDHEN and CDR2 is SYDVKM. This CDR3 has 13 amino acids. Trimming took off 8 bases at V and 0 bases at J, with 10 bases between the two ends. The CDR3 protein is CASVYRANYGYTF. CDR3 nucleotide sequence: TGTGCCAGCGTGTACAGGGCTAACTATGGCTACACCTTC.

The genes are TRBV19 and TRBJ2-3; tentative D call: TRBD2 (5 bases). Germline assignment: CDR1 LNHDA and CDR2 SQIVND (reference sequence). The V and J ends lost 6 bases and 2 bases respectively, with 18 bases between them. The length of the CDR3 is 16 residues. DNA for the CDR3: TGTGCCAGTAGCCGAGGGAGAGAGGTGAACACAGATACGCAGTATTTT. This encodes CASSRGREVNTDTQYF.

The chain has TRBV30 and TRBJ2-3, with 9 bases fitting TRBD1. CDR1 GTSNPN and CDR2 SVGIG come from the germline V gene (reference sequence). The CDR3 consists of 16 residues. J lost 2 bases, V lost 5 bases, and 11 bases had no gene match. The DNA for the CDR3 is TGTGCCTGGGCCTGGGGGGACAGGGAAATCACAGATACGCAGTATTTT. It encodes CAWAWGDREITDTQYF.

CDR3 protein: CASSVDPRPYNSPLHF. As DNA, the CDR3 is TGTGCCAGCAGCGTAGACCCCAGGCCATATAATTCACCCCTCCACTTT. V gene TRBV9 combines with J gene TRBJ1-6; D is ambiguous. CDR1 and CDR2 from the germline V gene are SGDLS and YYNGEE. CDR3 length: 16 amino acids. Trimming shortened V by 0 bases and J by 4 bases, and 11 bases separated the two germline ends.

The chain is built from TRBV9 and TRBJ1-2, with TRBD1 matching 10 bases. CDR3 size: 13 residues. Looked up from germline, CDR1 is SGDLS and CDR2 is YYNGEE. V was pared by 3 bases and J by 8 bases, with 4 bases of the junction left unmatched. CDR3 amino acids: CASSGQGAGGYTF. In nucleotides, the CDR3 is TGTGCCAGCAGCGGACAGGGGGCGGGAGGCTACACCTTC.

The chain couples TRBV14 to TRBJ1-1; 11 nucleotides line up with TRBD1. This CDR3 has 18 amino acids. V was pared by 5 bases and J by 5 bases, with 16 bases of the junction left unmatched. Germline V lookup: CDR1 SGHDN, CDR2 FVKESK. The CDR3 here is CASSGRTGGARMVTEAFF. The DNA of the CDR3 is TGTGCCAGCAGCGGACGGACAGGGGGCGCAAGGATGGTAACTGAAGCTTTCTTT.

This clone was observed once. This CDR3 is also generated by other DNA sequences in the sample. The V gene is TRBV5-1, the J gene TRBJ1-5; 7 nucleotides match TRBD1. The CDR3 sequence is 14 residues long. The V and J ends lost 0 bases and 7 bases, in that order; junction bases with no gene match: 4. Looked up from germline, CDR1 is SGHRS and CDR2 is YFSETQ. The DNA of the CDR3 is TGCGCCAGCAGCTTGGAAGGGGGCGGACAGCCCCAGCATTTT. It yields the protein CASSLEGGGQPQHF.

This clone was seen only once. The V gene is TRBV7-8, the J gene TRBJ2-7; the D is unclear. Trimming left V 7 bases short and J 6 bases short, with 22 bases between. CDR3 length: 15 residues. Germline CDR1 is SGHVS and CDR2 is FQNEAQ. CDR3 nucleotides: TGTGCCAGCACCCCGTGGGCGACCCTACCCACCGAGCAGTACTTC. Translation gives CASTPWATLPTEQYF.

The chain employs TRBV29-1 and TRBJ1-1; 9 bases fit TRBD1. Germline CDR1 reads SQVTM; CDR2 reads ANQGSEA. Trimming took 3 bases from V and 5 from J; bases not matched to a gene: 7. The CDR3 is made up of 14 amino acids. The CDR3 reads CSVDVGQGITEAFF. The CDR3 nucleotides are TGCAGCGTTGATGTCGGACAGGGGATTACTGAAGCTTTCTTT.

This sequence joins TRBV5-4 and TRBJ2-3; D ambiguous. Germline V lookup: CDR1 SGHNT, CDR2 YYREEE (reference sequence). This CDR3 is built from 14 residues. Trimming stripped 3 bases from V and 2 bases from J, with 10 bases between. This CDR3 is CASSSLGSTDTQYF. The CDR3 DNA reads as TGTGCCAGCAGCTCGCTAGGCTCCACAGATACGCAGTATTTT.